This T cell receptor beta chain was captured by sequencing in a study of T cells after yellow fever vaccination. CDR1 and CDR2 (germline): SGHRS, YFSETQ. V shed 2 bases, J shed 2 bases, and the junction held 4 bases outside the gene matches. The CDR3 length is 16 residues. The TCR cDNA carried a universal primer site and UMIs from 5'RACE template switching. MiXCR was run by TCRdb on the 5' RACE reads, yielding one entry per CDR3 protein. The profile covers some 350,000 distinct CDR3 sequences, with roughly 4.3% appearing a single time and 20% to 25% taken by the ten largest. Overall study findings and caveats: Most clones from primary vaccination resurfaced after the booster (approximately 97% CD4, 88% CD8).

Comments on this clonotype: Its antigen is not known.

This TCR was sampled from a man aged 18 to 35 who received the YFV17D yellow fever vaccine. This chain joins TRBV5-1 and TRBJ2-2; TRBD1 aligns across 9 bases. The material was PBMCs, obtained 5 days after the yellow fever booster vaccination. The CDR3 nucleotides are TGCGCCAGCAGCTTAAGGACAGGGGATAACACCGGGGAGCTGTTTTTT. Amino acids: CASSLRTGDNTGELFF.